Below are 11 T cell receptor beta chains sequenced from a single sample in a study of CD8 T cells in Susac syndrome. Random hexamers primed reverse transcription of about 0.45 to 1 ug RNA. TCRdb independently ran MiXCR on the immunoSEQ multiplex PCR reads; one entry per CDR3 protein. The sample yields roughly 150,000 distinct CDR3 sequences, around 95% seen once. Sample: CD8+ T cells from PBMCs. These receptors were taken from a human donor with multiple sclerosis.

The CDR3 coding sequence is TGTGCCACGAGAATGACAGATACGCAGTATTTT. It translates to CATRMTDTQYF. V gene TRBV15 combines with J gene TRBJ2-3, with D unclear. This CDR3 is built from 11 residues. Germline V gene lookup returns CDR1 LNHNV and CDR2 YYDKDF (reference sequence). Trimming took 9 bases from V and 3 from J, leaving 7 bases between them.

The chain couples TRBV9 to TRBJ2-7; 9 bases line up with TRBD2. Trimming at V came to 3 bases and at J to 0 bases, leaving 7 bases not matched to a gene. The CDR3 has 16 residues. Germline V gene lookup returns CDR1 SGDLS and CDR2 YYNGEE. The CDR3 here is CASSEEVTSGSYEQYF. The CDR3 DNA sequence: TGTGCCAGCAGCGAGGAGGTGACTAGCGGCTCCTACGAGCAGTACTTC.

The CDR3 loop is CASSTRDNPNYGYTF. The CDR3 region has the DNA TGTGCCAGCAGCACCCGGGACAATCCTAACTATGGCTACACCTTC. This sequence joins TRBV9 and TRBJ1-2; D might be TRBD1 (6 bases). Germline-derived CDR1 and CDR2 are SGDLS and YYNGEE. This CDR3 has 15 amino acids. V lost 4 bases and J 0 bases, leaving 13 bases between the germline ends.

This chain links TRBV7-8 with TRBJ2-3; D ambiguous. With 5 bases removed from V and 0 bases from J, the gap between germline ends came to 9 bases. The CDR3 length is 14 residues. CDR1 and CDR2 (germline): SGHVS, FQNEAQ. The CDR3 sequence is CASSLSTSTDTQYF. The CDR3 DNA reads as TGTGCCAGCAGCCTGTCCACTAGCACAGATACGCAGTATTTT. Looking up the rest from reference TRBV7-8 and TRBJ2-3 gives the full variable domain: GAGVSQSPRYKVAKRGQDVALRCDPISGHVSLFWYQQALGQGPEFLTYFQNEAQLDKSGLPSDRFFAERPEGSVSTLKIQRTQQEDSAVYLCASSLSTSTDTQYFGPGTRLTVL.

This clonotype was detected only once. The V and J genes are TRBV3-1 and TRBJ2-2; 12 nucleotides agree with TRBD1. Germline trimming cut 3 bases from V and 6 bases from J; bases unmatched to any gene: 5. Germline CDR1 LGHDT, CDR2 YNNKEL (reference sequence). The CDR3 runs to 16 residues. Here the CDR3 DNA reads TGTGCCAGCAGCCAGCCCCGGGACAGGGGGCCCGGGGAGCTGTTTTTT. Translating it yields CASSQPRDRGPGELFF.

The V call is TRBV27, the J call TRBJ2-3, with 8 bases identical to TRBD1. The CDR3 has 18 amino acids. Losses at the gene ends were 3 bases for V and 6 bases for J; bases not matched to a gene: 17. CDR1 is MNHEY and CDR2 is SMNVEV in the germline V gene (reference sequence). The CDR3 region has the DNA TGTGCCAGCAGTTTTCCCCCCCCAGGACAGGGTTTTTCCGATACGCAGTATTTT. Amino acids: CASSFPPPGQGFSDTQYF.

V and J are TRBV7-6 and TRBJ2-5; perhaps TRBD2 as D (6 bases). Germline V gene data show CDR1 as SGHVS and CDR2 as FNYEAQ. The CDR3 is made up of 14 amino acids. V lost 3 bases to trimming and J lost 3 bases, with 11 bases between them. The CDR3 DNA is TGTGCCAGCAGCTTTGGGGGGAGCAAAGAGACCCAGTACTTC. Its translation is CASSFGGSKETQYF.

J is TRBJ1-1 and V is TRBV2; D perhaps matches TRBD1 (5 bases). Germline CDR1 and CDR2: SNHLY and FYNNEI. Trimming removed 4 bases from V and 9 bases from J, with 6 bases in between. The CDR3 has 10 amino acids. Written as DNA, the CDR3 is TGTGCCAGCAGTGGACAGCAAGCTTTCTTT. Protein: CASSGQQAFF. Supplemented by reference TRBV2 and TRBJ1-1, the full variable domain reads EPEVTQTPSHQVTQMGQEVILRCVPISNHLYFYWYRQILGQKVEFLVSFYNNEISEKSEIFDDQFSVERPDGSNFTLKIRSTKLEDSAMYFCASSGQQAFFGQGTRLTVV.

The rearrangement uses TRBV5-1 and TRBJ2-1; perhaps TRBD2 as D (6 bases). Trimming cost V 3 bases and J 7 bases, with 11 bases left between them. CDR3 size: 13 residues. Germline CDR1 and CDR2: SGHRS and YFSETQ. CDR3 in DNA: TGCGCCAGCAGCTCATCGGGAGCAAATGAGCAGTTCTTC. Translated, it gives CASSSSGANEQFF.

The chain carries TRBV7-8 and TRBJ2-7; TRBD1 might be the D (6 bases). The CDR3 is made up of 14 amino acids. Germline V gene lookup returns CDR1 SGHVS and CDR2 FQNEAQ. V was trimmed by 3 bases and J by 5 bases, leaving 14 bases between them. In DNA, the CDR3 is TGTGCCAGCAGCTTCATTAATCCAGGGGACGAGCAGTACTTC. Translated: CASSFINPGDEQYF.

The J gene is TRBJ1-2, the V gene TRBV29-1; possible D gene TRBD1, 5 bases. The V end was cut by 1 base, the J end by 7 bases, with 10 bases between. Germline V lookup: CDR1 SQVTM, CDR2 ANQGSEA. CDR3 length: 12 residues. Here the CDR3 reads CSVEGREGGYTF. In DNA form, the CDR3 reads TGCAGCGTTGAAGGCAGGGAAGGTGGCTACACCTTC.